This T cell receptor beta chain was retrieved from a study of cytomegalovirus exposure and HLA in healthy donors. In regard to this clone: Its antigen is unknown.

The PCR made use of 60 Vbeta and 13 Jbeta primers. Repertoires were generated with immunoSEQ multiplex PCR, while TCRdb's copy carries only in-frame clones and drops some. The data contain more than 150,000 clones, about 80% of them singletons. Overall study results and limits: Most of the CMV-associated TCR beta chains (in a later analysis) appeared to be HLA-restricted. It was reported in a later analysis that an Asian-associated ancestry cluster showed fewer N-insertions than the approximately 670-donor mean. It was likely that a cluster of highly shared sequence variants was a sequencing artifact. TCR beta sequences numbering 15,000 to 20,000 were associated with HLA alleles at 0.05 false discovery rate in a later analysis.

The V gene lost 5 bases and the J gene lost 4 bases, with 14 bases spanning the gap. The germline V gene has CDR1 SNHLY and CDR2 FYNNEI. The CDR3 sequence is 15 residues long. Specimen: PBMCs. This TCR came from a man aged 40-49 years in good health and CMV-seronegative. The V gene is TRBV2, the J gene TRBJ2-2; D might be TRBD2 (5 bases). Written as DNA, the CDR3 is TGTGCCAGCAGTTACGGGAACAGCCTCACCGGGGAGCTGTTTTTT. It yields the protein CASSYGNSLTGELFF.